This TCR beta chain was obtained from a study of blood T cell repertoires in COVID-19. Turning to the study itself: The samples span acute and convalescent COVID-19 from the United States, Italy and Spain. PBMCs, B-cell-depleted T cells, or T cells were the source of the cDNA or gDNA that made up the material.

This clone has just one count. Under the authors' procedure: Nucleated cell counts were estimated from reference gene primer amplification. Assay: immunoSEQ multiplex PCR; the TCRdb copy retains only in-frame clones and omits some. V and J calls and clone size are those listed in that table; D and trimming were worked out from the DNA. The sample lists about 150,000 clones; approximately 83% were seen once. The ends lost 2 bases at V and 5 bases at J; junction bases unmatched: 8. The CDR3 loop spans 15 amino acids. CDR1 is MNHEY and CDR2 is SMNVEV in the germline V gene (reference sequence). The receptor was derived from a man aged 70 or older who had recovered from COVID-19. The V gene is TRBV27, the J gene TRBJ2-5; 7 bases are shared with TRBD2. The sequencing sample was made of peripheral blood. CDR3 DNA sequence: TGTGCCAGCAGTTTAAGGGAGGGTCCGGGGGAGACCCAGTACTTC. This translates into CASSLREGPGETQYF.